The clone carrying this TCR beta chain was recorded at least ten times. The target antigen is unknown. Whole-study findings and limits: Tumor memory CD4+ T cell TCR gene usage was found to cluster with blood and lymph node memory CD4+ cells and with lymph node naive CD4+ cells.

The sorted Tregs were CD4+CD25+CD127-/low cells. After constant-region reverse-primer amplification, full-length variable regions underwent semi-nested PCR with Nested Universal Primer A. TCRdb re-analysed the 5' RACE reads in MiXCR, keeping a single row per CDR3 protein. The sample includes 35,000 to 45,000 distinct CDR3 sequences, 22% of them seen just once. V lost 6 bases to trimming and J lost 0 bases; unmatched junction nucleotides: 3. This CDR3 comprises 14 residues. Germline V gives CDR1 LGHDT, CDR2 YNNKEL (reference sequence). Input material: Tregs sorted from a lymph node. The TCR was taken from a female donor with breast cancer. The rearrangement links TRBV3-1 to TRBJ2-7, with TRBD2 identical over 9 bases. The CDR3 DNA reads TGTGCCAGCAGTCGGACTAGCGCCTCCTACGAGCAGTACTTC. The encoded protein is CASSRTSASYEQYF.